This entry lists 16 T cell receptor beta chains sequenced from one sample in a study of OX40 agonist ivuxolimab in advanced cancers. Repertoires were generated with immunoSEQ multiplex PCR, while TCRdb's copy carries only in-frame clones and drops some. Counted here are 30,000 or so clones, around nine tenths occurring once; the ten biggest clones make up approximately 30%. Material: CD4+ or CD8+ T cells sorted from blood, obtained in a trial of the OX40 agonist ivuxolimab. These receptors were taken from an adult with an advanced solid tumor such as melanoma, head and neck, liver or kidney cancer.

The rearrangement links TRBV27 to TRBJ2-1; D may match TRBD1 or TRBD2 (5 bases each). Germline V gives CDR1 MNHEY, CDR2 SMNVEV (reference sequence). Deletions cut 4 bases from V and 8 bases from J, with 9 bases between. This CDR3 contains 12 residues. CDR3 loop: CASSSQGDEQFF. DNA of the CDR3: TGTGCCAGCAGTTCCCAGGGAGATGAGCAGTTCTTC.

In its sample, this clone was seen a few times. This CDR3 reads CASSIGLAITYEQYF. The CDR3 DNA follows: TGTGCCAGTAGTATCGGGTTAGCGATTACCTACGAGCAGTACTTC. This chain links TRBV19 with TRBJ2-7; D perhaps matches TRBD2 (5 bases). V shed 3 bases and J shed 2 bases, with 14 bases lying between them. Germline CDR1 is LNHDA and CDR2 is SQIVND (reference sequence). The CDR3 sequence is 15 residues long.

The rearrangement joins TRBV4-2 to TRBJ2-2, with 8 bases matching TRBD1. This CDR3 has 16 residues. Germline trimming cut 5 bases from V and 4 bases from J; bases unmatched to any gene: 9. Germline V gives CDR1 LGHNA, CDR2 YNFKEQ. The CDR3 region has the DNA TGTGCCAGCAGCTTATCTGACAGGGGTGCCACCGGGGAGCTGTTTTTT. This codes for CASSLSDRGATGELFF.

CDR3 sequence: CASSLGLAGDEQFF. The CDR3 DNA reads TGTGCCAGCAGTTTGGGACTAGCGGGAGATGAGCAGTTCTTC. The rearrangement joins TRBV28 to TRBJ2-1; TRBD2 agrees at 14 bases. The CDR3 extends over 14 amino acids. Germline lookup yields CDR1 MDHEN and CDR2 SYDVKM. Trimming at V came to 3 bases and at J to 8 bases, leaving 0 bases not matched to a gene.

This chain uses TRBV29-1 with TRBJ2-7; 15 bases are a match to TRBD2. The V and J ends lost 6 bases and 6 bases, in that order; junction bases with no gene match: 3. The CDR3 extends over 13 amino acids. CDR1 and CDR2 (germline): SQVTM, ANQGSEA. The CDR3 DNA reads as TGCAGCGTCCGGACTAGCGGGAGGGTCGAGCAGTACTTC. It translates to CSVRTSGRVEQYF.

This chain connects TRBV28 to TRBJ2-1, with 8 nucleotides matching TRBD1. Germline lookup yields CDR1 MDHEN and CDR2 SYDVKM. With V trimmed by 8 bases and J by 11 bases, 8 bases remained unmatched. There are 12 residues in the CDR3. The CDR3 protein is CASALPRGQQFF. CDR3 coding DNA: TGTGCCAGCGCCCTCCCCAGGGGGCAGCAGTTCTTC.

The rearrangement links TRBV28 to TRBJ2-5; D not certain. The germline gives CDR1 MDHEN, CDR2 SYDVKM. The CDR3 extends over 11 amino acids. The V end lost 4 bases, the J end lost 5 bases, and 5 bases lay between the germline ends. CDR3 DNA: TGTGCCAGCAGTTCCTCGGAGACCCAGTACTTC. It translates to CASSSSETQYF.

This sequence joins TRBV28 and TRBJ1-3, with 7 bases that match TRBD1. The germline CDR1 and CDR2 sequences are MDHEN and SYDVKM. CDR3 size: 17 residues. V lost 5 bases to trimming and J lost 0 bases; unmatched junction nucleotides: 10. The CDR3 bases are TGTGCCAGCAGTACCTCGGCGACAGGGCACTCTGGAAACACCATATATTTT. Its protein product is CASSTSATGHSGNTIYF.

V is TRBV25-1 and J is TRBJ1-3; D uncertain. V was pared by 6 bases and J by 8 bases, with 8 bases between. The CDR3 is made up of 11 amino acids. From germline, CDR1 is MGHDK and CDR2 SYGVNS. The CDR3 sequence: CASSVGDTIYF. The CDR3 coding sequence is TGTGCCAGCAGCGTCGGGGACACCATATATTTT.

The chain has TRBV4-3 and TRBJ2-2; no firm D call. Germline-derived CDR1 and CDR2 are LGHNA and YSLEER. The CDR3 is made up of 14 amino acids. Deletions cut 1 base from V and 6 bases from J, with 9 bases between. The CDR3 bases are TGCGCCAGCAGCCAAGCCGTAAGGGCCGGGGAGCTGTTTTTT. Its translation is CASSQAVRAGELFF.

The chain combines TRBV7-9 with TRBJ2-7, with D possibly TRBD1 on 6 matching bases. V shed 5 bases and J shed 1 base, with 15 bases lying between them. Germline V lookup: CDR1 SEHNR, CDR2 FQNEAQ (reference sequence). The CDR3 runs to 15 residues. CDR3 nucleotides: TGTGCCAGCAGCGAACAGGGAGTATCTTCCTACGAGCAGTACTTC. This translates into CASSEQGVSSYEQYF.

The chain combines TRBV25-1 with TRBJ2-7, with TRBD2 identical over 10 bases. Trimming removed 6 bases from V and 3 bases from J; junction bases left unmatched: 5. This CDR3 is 14 amino acids long. Germline V gene sequence: CDR1 MGHDK, CDR2 SYGVNS. CDR3: CASSGLAEIYEQYF. The CDR3 nucleotides read TGTGCCAGCAGCGGACTAGCGGAAATCTACGAGCAGTACTTC.

This chain joins TRBV19 and TRBJ1-1, with 7 bases matching TRBD1. V lost 3 bases and J lost 6; bases outside the gene matches: 16. The CDR3 spans 17 residues. Germline CDR1 LNHDA, CDR2 SQIVND (reference sequence). CDR3 sequence: CASSIPNEGGALAEAFF. The CDR3 region has the DNA TGTGCCAGTAGTATCCCCAATGAAGGGGGCGCATTGGCTGAAGCTTTCTTT.

The chain is built from TRBV5-1 and TRBJ2-1; D is perhaps TRBD1 (7 bases). This CDR3 spans 16 amino acids. Trimming pared 4 bases from V and 2 bases from J, leaving 16 bases between. Germline V gene data show CDR1 as SGHRS and CDR2 as YFSETQ. The CDR3 here is CASSNRRGRTYNEQFF. Here the CDR3 DNA reads TGCGCCAGCAGCAACCGCAGGGGGAGGACCTACAATGAGCAGTTCTTC.

The chain employs TRBV23-1 and TRBJ2-7; a weak D match, TRBD1 (6 bases). TRBV23-1 carries the ORF label, with uncertain function. Trimming shortened V by 0 bases and J by 0 bases, and 18 bases separated the two germline ends. The CDR3 has 18 amino acids. The CDR3 here is CASSQSRNRESGSYEQYF. DNA of the CDR3: TGCGCCAGCAGTCAATCCAGGAACAGGGAGTCGGGCTCCTACGAGCAGTACTTC.

This chain links TRBV27 with TRBJ2-1; TRBD1 aligns across 8 bases. J lost 5 bases, V lost 6 bases, and 12 bases had no gene match. CDR3 length equals 16 residues. The V gene's germline CDR1 is MNHEY and CDR2 SMNVEV (reference sequence). The CDR3 bases are TGTGCCAGCAGGCCTGGGACAGGCCTGGTCCACAATGAGCAGTTCTTC. It specifies CASRPGTGLVHNEQFF.